This T cell receptor beta chain emerged from a study of shared clonotypes between healthy human individuals. The data were produced by immunoSEQ multiplex PCR, yet TCRdb's version contains in-frame clones alone and is incomplete. The profile shows more than 1.2 million clones, about 98.5% of them singletons. V lost 8 bases, J lost 3 bases, and 11 bases lay in between. CDR3 length: 12 amino acids. The germline V gene encodes CDR1 MDHEN and CDR2 SYDVKM. General study results and limits: Investigators expected sequencing depth to affect clonotype sharing among donors.

Points on this clone: Its target is not known. Additional DNA sequences in this sample encode the identical CDR3.

Sequencing was carried out using naive CD4+ T cells sorted from blood. Regarding subset: CD45RA+ positively selected. The rearrangement uses TRBV28 and TRBJ2-7; D possibly corresponds to TRBD2 (6 bases). The receptor was isolated from a man aged 25-45 years in good health. The chain's CDR3 is CASGLAFYEQYF. The CDR3 DNA reads TGTGCCAGCGGGCTAGCGTTCTACGAGCAGTACTTC.